Shown below are 18 T cell receptor beta chains from a single sample sequenced in a study of T cell responses to AZD1222 COVID-19 vaccine. The repertoire was sequenced with immunoSEQ multiplex PCR; TCRdb's copy has only in-frame clones and lacks some. The sample contains about 180,000 clones, approximately 90% of which appear only once. Sequenced here: peripheral blood, sampled on day 0 of AZD1222 vaccination. The receptor source for this set is an adult in good health.

DNA of the CDR3: TGTGCCAGCAGTTACCTCATGGACGGGAACTATGGCTACACCTTC. It translates to CASSYLMDGNYGYTF. The chain is built from TRBV6-6 and TRBJ1-2; D uncertain. Trimming stripped 2 bases from V and 2 bases from J, with 12 bases between. The CDR3 has 15 residues. Per the germline V gene, CDR1 is MNHNY and CDR2 is SVGAGI (reference sequence).

About this clone: The same CDR3 also results from other DNA sequences found in this sample. The genes are TRBV7-3 and TRBJ2-3; D not resolved. The germline gives CDR1 SGHTA, CDR2 FQGTGA. The CDR3 consists of 14 residues. The V gene lost 1 base and the J gene lost 0 bases, with 5 bases spanning the gap. CDR3 coding DNA: TGTGCCAGCAGCTTAATCGGCAGCACAGATACGCAGTATTTT. Protein product: CASSLIGSTDTQYF.

The chain uses TRBV20-1 and TRBJ2-1; no reliable D call. The CDR3 extends over 11 amino acids. CDR1 DFQATT and CDR2 SNEGSKA come from the germline V gene (reference sequence). V lost 7 bases to trimming and J lost 3 bases, with 7 bases between them. CDR3 residues: CSVTVYNEQFF. The CDR3 DNA reads as TGCAGTGTCACAGTCTACAATGAGCAGTTCTTC.

This clone showed up just once. V usage is TRBV5-1 and J usage is TRBJ1-1; no reliable D call. CDR1 and CDR2 from the germline V gene are SGHRS and YFSETQ. This CDR3 region has 12 residues. Trimming cost V 7 bases and J 5 bases, with 12 bases left between them. The CDR3 sequence: CASGGDGTEAFF. In DNA, the CDR3 is TGCGCCAGCGGAGGAGATGGGACTGAAGCTTTCTTT.

The chain has TRBV19 and TRBJ2-1, with 12 bases identical to TRBD2. V shed 1 base, J shed 8 bases, and the junction held 3 bases outside the gene matches. CDR1 and CDR2 from the germline V gene are LNHDA and SQIVND (reference sequence). The CDR3 loop spans 15 amino acids. CDR3 region: CASSIATSGGDEQFF. CDR3 in DNA: TGTGCCAGTAGTATAGCGACTAGCGGGGGTGATGAGCAGTTCTTC.

The J gene is TRBJ1-4, the V gene TRBV7-9; D is uncertain. CDR3 length equals 14 residues. Germline values: CDR1 SEHNR, CDR2 FQNEAQ (reference sequence). V lost 5 bases and J lost 4, with 11 bases in between. The CDR3 loop reads CASSEGGVNEKLFF. CDR3 sequence (DNA): TGTGCCAGCAGCGAGGGCGGGGTTAATGAAAAACTGTTTTTT.

This chain connects TRBV9 to TRBJ1-1, with no clear D. The length of the CDR3 is 15 residues. Trimming shortened V by 0 bases and J by 3 bases, and 12 bases separated the two germline ends. Germline lookup yields CDR1 SGDLS and CDR2 YYNGEE. The DNA for the CDR3 is TGTGCCAGCAGCGTAGGGGCAGACCTGCACACTGAAGCTTTCTTT. Translated, it gives CASSVGADLHTEAFF.

V usage is TRBV5-5 and J usage is TRBJ2-1, with D uncertain. CDR3 size: 15 residues. Trimming removed 0 bases from V and 7 bases from J, with 14 bases in between. Germline CDR1 and CDR2: SGHKS and YYEKEE (reference sequence). The CDR3 coding sequence is TGTGCCAGCAGCTTGGGGGCTCTGGGTTTGAATGAGCAGTTCTTC. As protein: CASSLGALGLNEQFF.

This clone was seen just once. V gene TRBV3-1 (or the pseudogene TRBV3-2) combines with J gene TRBJ2-4; D may be TRBD2 (5 bases). Germline loops: CDR1 LGHDT, CDR2 YNNKEL (reference sequence). The CDR3 runs 13 residues. Deletions cut 0 bases from V and 9 bases from J, with 9 bases between. The CDR3 region has the DNA TGTGCCAGCAGCCAAGAGGCCGCGGGCATTCAGTACTTC. This gives the protein CASSQEAAGIQYF.

The V gene is TRBV30, the J gene TRBJ1-1; possible D gene TRBD1, 6 bases. Germline CDR1 GTSNPN, CDR2 SVGIG (reference sequence). V lost 0 bases to trimming and J lost 2 bases, with 28 bases between them. The CDR3 sequence is 20 residues long. DNA of the CDR3: TGTGCCTGGAGTGTACGCAGGGGCGGGAGAGTTAACTTCCTTAACACTGAAGCTTTCTTT. Residues: CAWSVRRGGRVNFLNTEAFF.

The chain employs TRBV11-2 and TRBJ1-1, with a possible D match to TRBD1 (6 bases). This CDR3 comprises 14 residues. Trimming took off 0 bases at V and 10 bases at J, with 15 bases between the two ends. Germline CDR1 is SGHAT and CDR2 is FQNNGV. The CDR3 nucleotides read TGTGCCAGCAGCTTAGATCTGGGGGCCTCTCGAGCTTTCTTT. Protein sequence: CASSLDLGASRAFF.

The chain is built from TRBV29-1 and TRBJ1-1, with D perhaps TRBD1 (5 bases). Germline values: CDR1 SQVTM, CDR2 ANQGSEA. The CDR3 is made up of 12 amino acids. Trimming removed 8 bases from V and 1 base from J, with 11 bases in between. The chain's CDR3 is CSMDNSNTEAFF. The CDR3, as DNA: TGCAGCATGGACAACTCGAACACTGAAGCTTTCTTT.

The chain carries TRBV30 and TRBJ1-1, with D perhaps matching TRBD1 (6 bases). CDR3 length equals 17 residues. From germline, CDR1 is GTSNPN and CDR2 SVGIG (reference sequence). Trimming took 2 bases from V and 1 from J, leaving 20 bases between them. DNA for the CDR3: TGTGCCTGGAGTTTATCCAGGGGTCCTCGGGGGAACACTGAAGCTTTCTTT. It specifies CAWSLSRGPRGNTEAFF.

The chain links TRBV28 to TRBJ1-1; D not resolved. Germline V gives CDR1 MDHEN, CDR2 SYDVKM. CDR3 length: 12 amino acids. Trimming took 3 bases from V and 8 from J, leaving 10 bases between them. CDR3 protein: CASSLRWREAFF. CDR3 DNA: TGTGCCAGCAGTTTGAGGTGGAGAGAAGCTTTCTTT.

This chain uses TRBV20-1 with TRBJ2-1; 8 bases match TRBD2. J gave up 9 bases and V 3 bases, and 13 bases lay outside the gene matches. The germline V gene has CDR1 DFQATT and CDR2 SNEGSKA (reference sequence). CDR3 size: 15 residues. The CDR3 protein is CSASDPGGAVSEQFF. CDR3 sequence (DNA): TGCAGTGCTAGTGATCCGGGGGGGGCCGTCAGTGAGCAGTTCTTC.

The chain uses TRBV6-2 or TRBV6-3 and TRBJ2-7; tentative D call: TRBD1 (5 bases). Trimming removed 0 bases at V and 1 base at J, with 10 bases between. Germline CDR1 reads MNHEY; CDR2 reads SVGEGT. The CDR3 loop spans 15 amino acids. The CDR3 reads CASSYSDSWSYEQYF. CDR3 DNA sequence: TGTGCCAGCAGTTACTCAGACAGTTGGTCCTACGAGCAGTACTTC.

This chain connects TRBV10-1 to TRBJ2-1; D is ambiguous. The CDR3 is 15 residues long. Germline CDR1 WNHNN, CDR2 SYGVQD (reference sequence). V lost 3 bases and J 2 bases, leaving 11 bases between the germline ends. The CDR3 DNA sequence: TGCGCCAGCAGTGACGGCGTACTCACCTACAATGAGCAGTTCTTC. Its translation: CASSDGVLTYNEQFF.

This chain uses TRBV29-1 with TRBJ2-7; TRBD1 matches at 7 bases. Germline V gives CDR1 SQVTM, CDR2 ANQGSEA. V trimming: 7 bases; J trimming: 6 bases; junction bases outside the gene matches: 12. This CDR3 is built from 13 residues. In nucleotides, the CDR3 is TGCAGCGCCGAGGGGGCCCCGAGGGGCGAGCAGTACTTC. This sequence encodes CSAEGAPRGEQYF.